The rows below give T cell receptor beta chains drawn from one sample of a study of radiotherapy plus CTLA-4 blockade in lung cancer. Libraries were prepared by immunoSEQ multiplex PCR; TCRdb keeps only in-frame clonotypes and omits some of them. The table lists about 67,000 clones, about 72% of them singletons. Source: peripheral blood, taken from a patient treated with radiotherapy plus ipilimumab. These receptors came from a human donor with non-small cell lung cancer whose response to radiotherapy plus ipilimumab could not be evaluated. Some clones in this sample may be carry-over from other donors' samples. Both conserved end residues are part of each CDR3. Each record gives: V gene, D gene, clone size, J gene, CDR3 protein, CDR3 DNA. A D gene is named only where the DNA matches it firmly. Clone size is not always given. Where it is, it says once, few, many or a class for expanded clones.

TRBV5-1,.,.,TRBJ1-6,CASSLERYNSPLHF,TGCGCCAGCAGCTTGGAGCGGTATAATTCACCCCTCCACTTT
TRBV28,.,few,TRBJ2-3,CASSFRLEGTDTQYF,TGTGCCAGCAGTTTTCGGCTGGAGGGAACAGATACGCAGTATTTT
TRBV5-6,.,.,TRBJ1-3,CASSERLQGLSGNTIYF,TGTGCCAGCAGCGAGAGATTACAGGGCCTCTCTGGAAACACCATATATTTT
TRBV18,.,.,TRBJ2-1,CASSPGLDNEQFF,TGTGCCAGCTCACCTGGACTCGACAATGAGCAGTTCTTC
TRBV7-9,.,.,TRBJ2-3,CASSSRPRVDTQYF,TGTGCCAGCAGCTCAAGGCCTCGGGTGGATACGCAGTATTTT
TRBV6-1,.,.,TRBJ1-1,CASSWGGGLNTEAFF,TGTGCCAGCAGTTGGGGAGGGGGGTTGAACACTGAAGCTTTCTTT
TRBV5-1,.,.,TRBJ1-5,CASSLGAGAPQHF,TGCGCCAGCAGCTTGGGTGCTGGGGCGCCCCAGCATTTT
TRBV2,TRBD1,.,TRBJ2-5,CASNPDRAQETQYF,TGTGCCAGCAACCCCGACAGGGCGCAAGAGACCCAGTACTTC
TRBV4-2,TRBD2,.,TRBJ2-1,CASSQGAGKTYNEQFF,TGTGCCAGCAGCCAAGGAGCGGGGAAAACCTACAATGAGCAGTTCTTC
TRBV5-1,TRBD1,few,TRBJ2-2,CASSGNRGRIGGELFF,TGCGCCAGCAGCGGCAACAGGGGGCGCATCGGCGGGGAGCTGTTTTTT
TRBV19,TRBD1,.,TRBJ1-5,CASSMRVGARGNRNQPQHF,TGTGCCAGTAGTATGCGTGTGGGGGCCAGGGGGAATCGCAATCAGCCCCAGCATTTT
TRBV5-4,.,once,TRBJ2-1,CASSLVGDYNEQFF,TGTGCCAGCAGCTTGGTAGGAGATTACAATGAGCAGTTCTTC
TRBV7-2,TRBD2,.,TRBJ2-7,CASSLAGTSGYEQYF,TGTGCCAGCAGCTTAGCCGGGACTAGCGGGTACGAGCAGTACTTC
TRBV7-3,TRBD2,.,TRBJ2-7,CASSVTSTDEQYF,TGTGCCAGCAGCGTGACTAGCACGGACGAGCAGTACTTC
TRBV6-6,.,.,TRBJ1-1,CAGSSGPNTEAFF,TGTGCCGGCAGCTCAGGCCCGAACACTGAAGCTTTCTTT
TRBV6-6,TRBD2,.,TRBJ2-4,CASSPGLAGGQNIQYF,TGTGCCAGCAGCCCCGGACTAGCGGGGGGGCAGAACATTCAGTACTTC
TRBV28,TRBD1,.,TRBJ1-5,CASSFGDRWFGQPQHF,TGTGCCAGCAGTTTCGGGGACAGGTGGTTCGGGCAGCCCCAGCATTTT
TRBV11-3,TRBD1,.,TRBJ2-1,CASSPGTGLNEQFF,TGTGCCAGCAGCCCCGGGACAGGGCTCAATGAGCAGTTCTTC
TRBV7-2,.,.,TRBJ1-1,CASSPRFMNTEAFF,TGTGCCAGCAGCCCCAGGTTCATGAACACTGAAGCTTTCTTT
TRBV2,TRBD2,.,TRBJ2-1,CASSERGGGYNEQFF,TGTGCCAGCAGTGAACGGGGGGGAGGCTACAATGAGCAGTTCTTC
TRBV27,TRBD1,.,TRBJ1-2,CASSPEDRLRYGYTF,TGTGCCAGCAGTCCCGAGGACAGGTTACGCTATGGCTACACCTTC
TRBV30,TRBD1,.,TRBJ2-2,CAWSVQGATGELFF,TGTGCCTGGAGCGTTCAGGGGGCCACCGGGGAGCTGTTTTTT
TRBV2,.,.,TRBJ2-7,CASSENGEQYF,TGTGCCAGCAGCGAAAACGGCGAGCAGTACTTC
TRBV21-1,.,.,TRBJ1-1,CASSTWASRRGVHTEAFF,TGTGCCAGCAGCACCTGGGCGTCGCGGCGGGGGGTACACACTGAAGCTTTCTTT
TRBV5-1,TRBD2,.,TRBJ2-7,CASSLALTPGGGTYEQYF,TGCGCCAGCAGCTTGGCCCTTACTCCGGGCGGGGGAACCTACGAGCAGTACTTC
TRBV19,.,.,TRBJ1-6,CASSINRAGDSPLHF,TGTGCCAGTAGTATAAATCGGGCAGGGGATTCACCCCTCCACTTT
TRBV6-6,TRBD1,.,TRBJ1-1,CASRQGEAFF,TGTGCCAGCCGACAGGGTGAAGCTTTCTTT
TRBV19,.,.,TRBJ1-2,CASSTGGEIYGYTF,TGTGCCAGTAGTACAGGAGGGGAGATCTATGGCTACACCTTC
TRBV7-9,.,.,TRBJ1-2,CASSLGRTEFYGYTF,TGTGCCAGCAGCTTGGGAAGGACAGAATTTTATGGCTACACCTTC
TRBV15,TRBD2,once,TRBJ2-1,CATSGFLAGSYNEQFF,TGTGCCACCAGCGGTTTCCTAGCGGGGTCCTACAATGAGCAGTTCTTC
TRBV7-2,TRBD1,.,TRBJ2-7,CASSSGQKNSYEQYF,TGTGCCAGCAGCTCGGGACAGAAGAACTCCTACGAGCAGTACTTC
TRBV28,.,.,TRBJ1-4,CASSLYGPGSNEKLFF,TGTGCCAGCAGTTTATACGGTCCGGGTTCTAATGAAAAACTGTTTTTT
TRBV9,TRBD1,.,TRBJ2-3,CASSEGQDTDTQYF,TGTGCCAGCAGCGAGGGACAGGACACAGATACGCAGTATTTT
TRBV5-4,.,once,TRBJ1-2,CASSARGGYGYTF,TGTGCCAGCAGCGCCAGGGGTGGCTATGGCTACACCTTC
TRBV4-1,.,.,TRBJ2-7,CASSQQEWGPYEQYF,TGCGCCAGCAGCCAACAGGAGTGGGGGCCCTACGAGCAGTACTTC
TRBV6-5,TRBD1,.,TRBJ1-1,CASSRQGADTEAFF,TGTGCCAGCAGCCGACAGGGGGCTGACACTGAAGCTTTCTTT
TRBV7-9,.,few,TRBJ2-5,CASSLRVKETQYF,TGTGCCAGCAGTCTGCGGGTCAAAGAGACCCAGTACTTC
TRBV7-2,.,.,TRBJ1-1,CASSLRPQGSTEAFF,TGTGCCAGCAGCTTAAGGCCCCAGGGGAGCACTGAAGCTTTCTTT
TRBV6-6,TRBD1,.,TRBJ1-1,CASSDRVVRTEAFF,TGTGCCAGCAGTGACAGGGTGGTAAGGACTGAAGCTTTCTTT
TRBV9,TRBD2,.,TRBJ2-5,CASSTGLAGGETQYF,TGTGCCAGCAGCACGGGACTAGCGGGGGGGGAGACCCAGTACTTC
TRBV7-3,TRBD2,.,TRBJ2-3,CASSLLAGGDTDTQYF,TGTGCCAGCAGCTTACTAGCGGGGGGGGACACAGATACGCAGTATTTT
TRBV6-6,.,.,TRBJ1-1,CASSYRTANTEAFF,TGTGCCAGCAGTTACAGGACAGCTAACACTGAAGCTTTCTTT
TRBV10-3,TRBD1,.,TRBJ1-5,CAISETGGRNQPQHF,TGTGCCATCAGTGAGACAGGGGGCCGCAATCAGCCCCAGCATTTT
TRBV7-3,.,.,TRBJ2-2,CASSLGPRGGNTGELFF,TGTGCCAGCAGCTTAGGGCCAAGGGGAGGGAACACCGGGGAGCTGTTTTTT
TRBV6-5,TRBD1,.,TRBJ2-5,CASSYRDSKETQYF,TGTGCCAGCAGTTATCGGGACAGTAAGGAGACCCAGTACTTC
TRBV6-5,.,.,TRBJ2-7,CASSPISYEQYF,TGTGCCAGCAGTCCGATTAGCTACGAGCAGTACTTC
TRBV4-1,TRBD1,.,TRBJ2-2,CASSHLPGQGSGELFF,TGCGCCAGCAGCCATCTACCGGGACAGGGGTCCGGGGAGCTGTTTTTT
TRBV18,.,.,TRBJ2-7,CASSVDGPGGQYF,TGTGCCAGCTCAGTGGACGGCCCCGGGGGGCAGTACTTC
TRBV28,.,.,TRBJ2-1,CASSVSGVDYNEQFF,TGTGCCAGCAGTGTATCAGGGGTAGACTACAATGAGCAGTTCTTC
TRBV27,TRBD1,once,TRBJ1-6,CASTLWGQGNSPLHF,TGTGCCAGCACCTTATGGGGACAGGGTAATTCACCCCTCCACTTT